The next 27 T cell receptor beta chains were all read from a single sample in a study of OX40 agonist ivuxolimab in advanced cancers. Clones were read by immunoSEQ multiplex PCR, and TCRdb kept only the in-frame ones, dropping some. The table includes some 60,000 clones, around four fifths detected once. Sample: CD4+ or CD8+ T cells sorted from blood, taken in a trial of the OX40 agonist ivuxolimab. These receptors were taken from an adult with an advanced solid tumor such as melanoma, head and neck, liver or kidney cancer.

The chain combines TRBV5-6 with TRBJ2-3; D gene uncertain. This CDR3 has 15 amino acids. V gave up 4 bases and J gave up 0 bases, with 12 bases separating them. The germline V gene encodes CDR1 SGHDT and CDR2 YYEEEE. The CDR3 bases are TGTGCCAGCAGCCCGACCGGGCAAAGCACAGATACGCAGTATTTT. Translating gives CASSPTGQSTDTQYF.

The CDR3 DNA follows: TGTGCCTCCGAACAGAAAAACTATGGCTACACCTTC. It yields the protein CASEQKNYGYTF. This sequence joins TRBV30 and TRBJ1-2; D gene unclear. Trimming removed 7 bases from V and 2 bases from J, with 11 bases in between. Germline values: CDR1 GTSNPN, CDR2 SVGIG (reference sequence). The CDR3 loop spans 12 amino acids.

In this sample, this clone turned up once. The rearrangement links TRBV2 to TRBJ1-5, with 7 bases aligning to TRBD1. With 1 base clipped from V and 2 bases from J, the junction kept 2 bases outside the gene matches. In germline, CDR1 is SNHLY, CDR2 FYNNEI. This CDR3 spans 15 amino acids. This chain's CDR3 is CASSEEGAGNQPQHF. Here the CDR3 DNA reads TGTGCCAGCAGTGAAGAGGGGGCGGGCAATCAGCCCCAGCATTTT.

The chain recombines TRBV11-3 with TRBJ2-2; 10 bases line up with TRBD1. This CDR3 has 15 amino acids. V shed 5 bases, J shed 7 bases, and the junction held 7 bases outside the gene matches. Germline V lookup: CDR1 SGHNT, CDR2 YENEEA. CDR3 coding DNA: TGTGCCAGCAGCCCTCGGGACAGGGGAGGCGGGGAGCTGTTTTTT. Encoded protein: CASSPRDRGGGELFF.

The chain recombines TRBV7-8 with TRBJ2-7; D is perhaps TRBD1 or TRBD2 (7 bases each). Trimming took 6 bases from V and 3 from J, leaving 21 bases between them. This CDR3 is built from 16 residues. Germline CDR1 is SGHVS and CDR2 is FQNEAQ. The CDR3 region has the DNA TGTGCCAGCAGTTCTGAGGGGAGGGACAGACACTACGAGCAGTACTTC. Amino acid sequence: CASSSEGRDRHYEQYF.

The DNA for the CDR3 is TGTGCCAGCAGCTTAGGAGACCTCGGACAGGCGAACTATGGCTACACCTTC. The encoded protein is CASSLGDLGQANYGYTF. V usage is TRBV11-1 and J usage is TRBJ1-2; 7 bases align to TRBD1. This CDR3 has 17 amino acids. From germline, CDR1 is SGHAT and CDR2 FQDESV (reference sequence). Germline trimming cut 1 base from V and 2 bases from J; bases unmatched to any gene: 10.

The chain has TRBV4-1 and TRBJ2-1; TRBD1 matches 7 bases. Germline V gene sequence: CDR1 MGHRA, CDR2 YSYEKL. The CDR3 runs 14 residues. V gave up 1 base and J gave up 5 bases; unmatched junction bases: 2. The CDR3 sequence: CASSQVTGHNEQFF. For the CDR3, the DNA is TGCGCCAGCAGCCAAGTGACAGGGCACAATGAGCAGTTCTTC.

The chain joins TRBV18 to TRBJ1-1; D unclear. Germline CDR1 reads KGHSH; CDR2 reads LQKENI. V lost 8 bases and J 7 bases, leaving 20 bases between the germline ends. The CDR3 has 14 amino acids. The CDR3 region has the DNA TGTGCCAGCCAGGCCTCCGGATCTTTCGGTGAAGCTTTCTTT. Amino acid sequence: CASQASGSFGEAFF. The full variable domain, in which reference TRBV18 and TRBJ1-1 provide the parts outside the CDR3, is NAGVMQNPRHLVRRRGQEARLRCSPMKGHSHVYWYRQLPEEGLKFMVYLQKENIIDESGMPKERFSAEFPKEGPSILRIQQVVRGDSAAYFCASQASGSFGEAFFGQGTRLTVV.

This chain joins TRBV6-6 and TRBJ2-5; D is unclear. V shed 4 bases and J shed 3 bases, with 9 bases lying between them. CDR1 is MNHNY and CDR2 is SVGAGI in the germline V gene (reference sequence). CDR3 size: 13 residues. CDR3: CASSSHMEETQYF. CDR3 sequence (DNA): TGTGCCAGCAGTTCCCACATGGAAGAGACCCAGTACTTC.

The genes are TRBV5-4 and TRBJ2-1, with TRBD2 identical over 7 bases. The CDR3 is 15 amino acids. The J segment lost 2 bases and the V segment lost 4 bases, leaving 6 bases of the junction unmatched. Germline V gene data show CDR1 as SGHNT and CDR2 as YYREEE (reference sequence). CDR3 DNA: TGTGCCAGCAGCCCGGGACTATCCACCTACAATGAGCAGTTCTTC. Translated: CASSPGLSTYNEQFF. The entire variable domain, with the rest obtained from reference TRBV5-4 and TRBJ2-1, is as follows: ETGVTQSPTHLIKTRGQQVTLRCSSQSGHNTVSWYQQALGQGPQFIFQYYREEENGRGNFPPRFSGLQFPNYSSELNVNALELDDSALYLCASSPGLSTYNEQFFGPGTRLTVL.

The chain links TRBV7-9 to TRBJ2-2; 10 bases are shared with TRBD1. Germline CDR1 reads SEHNR; CDR2 reads FQNEAQ (reference sequence). The CDR3 consists of 14 residues. Unmatched junction bases numbered 3, after V lost 5 bases and J lost 6 bases. The CDR3 DNA follows: TGTGCCAGCAGCCCCGGACAGGGGGCCGGGGAGCTGTTTTTT. It yields the protein CASSPGQGAGELFF.

The chain uses TRBV27 and TRBJ2-3; 7 positions match TRBD1. The CDR3 length is 15 residues. Germline loops: CDR1 MNHEY, CDR2 SMNVEV (reference sequence). J gave up 2 bases and V 3 bases, and 5 bases lay outside the gene matches. The DNA of the CDR3 is TGTGCCAGCAGTTTTGCGACAGGGTACACAGATACGCAGTATTTT. This gives the protein CASSFATGYTDTQYF.

This chain uses TRBV7-9 with TRBJ2-5; no clear D. Per the germline V gene, CDR1 is SEHNR and CDR2 is FQNEAQ (reference sequence). This CDR3 region has 11 residues. The V end was cut by 4 bases, the J end by 4 bases, with 4 bases between. In DNA, the CDR3 is TGTGCCAGCAGCTCCCGAGAGACCCAGTACTTC. Protein: CASSSRETQYF. The whole variable domain, filled in from reference TRBV7-9 and TRBJ2-5, reads DTGVSQNPRHKITKRGQNVTFRCDPISEHNRLYWYRQTLGQGPEFLTYFQNEAQLEKSRLLSDRFSAERPKGSFSTLEIQRTEQGDSAMYLCASSSRETQYFGPGTRLLVL.

This clone was observed a handful of times. The chain carries TRBV6-5 and TRBJ2-5, with D perhaps matching TRBD2 (6 bases). V gave up 2 bases and J gave up 0 bases, with 13 bases separating them. Germline CDR1 MNHEY, CDR2 SVGAGI. This CDR3 comprises 16 residues. This CDR3 is CASSYITGANQETQYF. CDR3 DNA: TGTGCCAGCAGTTACATCACGGGAGCGAACCAAGAGACCCAGTACTTC.

The V and J genes are TRBV5-1 and TRBJ1-2, with D perhaps matching TRBD1 (5 bases). CDR3 size: 16 residues. Trimming removed 4 bases from V and 2 bases from J, with 18 bases in between. CDR1 is SGHRS, CDR2 YFSETQ, per germline. CDR3 sequence: CASSPSGAGGNYGYTF. The CDR3 nucleotides read TGCGCCAGCAGCCCCTCCGGGGCAGGCGGGAACTATGGCTACACCTTC.

The chain links TRBV10-3 to TRBJ2-7; D is ambiguous. The CDR3 sequence is 13 residues long. The V gene lost 7 bases and the J gene lost 0 bases, with 10 bases spanning the gap. Germline V gives CDR1 ENHRY, CDR2 SYGVKD. DNA of the CDR3: TGTGCCATCACAGATCGTAGCTCCTACGAGCAGTACTTC. Its protein product is CAITDRSSYEQYF.

The gene calls are TRBV2 and TRBJ2-4; 8 bases fit TRBD1. The germline V gene has CDR1 SNHLY and CDR2 FYNNEI. V was pared by 6 bases and J by 0 bases, with 4 bases of the junction left unmatched. The CDR3 contains 15 residues. CDR3 sequence: CASRDRGLAKNIQYF. The CDR3 nucleotides are TGTGCCAGCAGAGACAGGGGTCTAGCCAAAAACATTCAGTACTTC.

This CDR3 reads CASSIITGELFF. The CDR3 nucleotides are TGTGCCAGTAGTATCATCACCGGGGAGCTGTTTTTT. The chain uses TRBV19 and TRBJ2-2; unclear D gene. CDR1 is LNHDA and CDR2 is SQIVND in the germline V gene (reference sequence). V was clipped by 3 bases and J by 4 bases, with 3 bases between them. This CDR3 is built from 12 residues.

This clone was counted between two and nine times. The V gene is TRBV6-5, the J gene TRBJ1-1, with D possibly being TRBD1 (6 bases). In germline, CDR1 is MNHEY, CDR2 SVGAGI. The length of the CDR3 is 14 residues. V was pared by 10 bases and J by 1 base, with 16 bases between. The CDR3 DNA reads as TGTGCCACCAATCACAGGGTAGGGAACACTGAAGCTTTCTTT. Protein product: CATNHRVGNTEAFF.

The chain uses TRBV7-6 and TRBJ1-3; D unclear. There are 15 residues in the CDR3. Trimming removed 5 bases at V and 0 bases at J, with 11 bases between. Germline V CDR1 and CDR2: SGHVS, FNYEAQ. This CDR3 is CASSPSSSSGNTIYF. The CDR3 nucleotides read TGTGCCAGCAGCCCCTCCAGTTCCTCTGGAAACACCATATATTTT.

This rearrangement joins TRBV19 to TRBJ2-1; 15 nucleotides agree with TRBD2. Germline V lookup: CDR1 LNHDA, CDR2 SQIVND (reference sequence). The CDR3 extends over 16 amino acids. With 3 bases clipped from V and 7 bases from J, the junction kept 4 bases outside the gene matches. This chain's CDR3 is CASSMGLAGGINEQFF. The CDR3 DNA sequence: TGTGCCAGTAGTATGGGACTAGCGGGAGGAATAAATGAGCAGTTCTTC.

This clone has more than one count but fewer than ten. The V call is TRBV19, the J call TRBJ2-7; tentatively, D is TRBD1 (7 bases). CDR1 and CDR2 (germline): LNHDA, SQIVND (reference sequence). The CDR3 contains 17 residues. The V end lost 6 bases, the J end lost 2 bases, and 23 bases lay between the germline ends. CDR3 residues: CASSPGGRQVIPYEQYF. The DNA of the CDR3 is TGTGCCAGTAGCCCAGGGGGGCGCCAGGTTATCCCCTACGAGCAGTACTTC.

The chain employs TRBV7-9 and TRBJ2-5; D assignment may be TRBD1 or TRBD2 (5 bases each). Trimming took off 2 bases at V and 5 bases at J, with 9 bases between the two ends. CDR1 and CDR2 from the germline V gene are SEHNR and FQNEAQ (reference sequence). The CDR3 runs 13 residues. The CDR3 nucleotides are TGTGCCAGCAGCTTACTAGGGACGGAGACCCAGTACTTC. This gives the protein CASSLLGTETQYF.

The chain joins TRBV19 to TRBJ1-2, with TRBD1 identical over 9 bases. The CDR3 length is 16 residues. The V segment lost 5 bases and the J segment 0 bases; nucleotides outside the gene matches: 7. Germline V lookup: CDR1 LNHDA, CDR2 SQIVND (reference sequence). For the CDR3, the DNA is TGTGCCAGTAGTCCTGGACAGGGGAATTCTAACTATGGCTACACCTTC. Its translation is CASSPGQGNSNYGYTF.

The chain joins TRBV4-1 to TRBJ1-4, with 9 bases aligning to TRBD1. The V gene's germline CDR1 is MGHRA and CDR2 YSYEKL. The CDR3 runs 15 residues. Trimming at V came to 3 bases and at J to 6 bases, leaving 5 bases not matched to a gene. The CDR3 loop reads CASSHLGQGDEKLFF. CDR3 sequence (DNA): TGCGCCAGCAGCCACTTGGGACAGGGTGATGAAAAACTGTTTTTT.

As DNA, the CDR3 is TGCGCCAGCAGCCAGACTCCGGGACAGGGTTTTGCAACTAATGAAAAACTGTTTTTT. Translated: CASSQTPGQGFATNEKLFF. V is TRBV4-1 and J is TRBJ1-4, with TRBD1 identical over 9 bases. The CDR3 has 19 residues. The germline gives CDR1 MGHRA, CDR2 YSYEKL. The V and J ends lost 3 bases and 0 bases, in that order; junction bases with no gene match: 11.

The chain recombines TRBV28 with TRBJ2-5; 7 bases line up with TRBD2. The CDR3 contains 15 residues. Trimming took 5 bases from V and 2 from J; bases not matched to a gene: 8. The germline CDR1 and CDR2 sequences are MDHEN and SYDVKM. For the CDR3, the DNA is TGTGCCAGCAGTCCCCTGGGGAGGGGACAAGAGACCCAGTACTTC. It specifies CASSPLGRGQETQYF.